What follows describes a single TCR beta chain. The antigen is not known. Under the ViraFEST assay, PBMC were stimulated with viral peptide pools so that antigen-specific CD4+ T cells expanded. Sequencing was performed afterwards. Having been cultured for approximately ten days, the cells underwent CD4+ T cell isolation. Each participant was administered two doses of either the BNT162b2 or the mRNA-1273 vaccine. The germline V and J ends were trimmed by 4 bases and 3 bases, with 10 bases remaining between them. From germline, CDR1 is SSHAT and CDR2 FNYEAQ (reference sequence). The length of the CDR3 is 13 residues. These data come from a study of vaccination effects on CD4 cells after COVID-19. Libraries were prepared by immunoSEQ multiplex PCR; TCRdb keeps only in-frame clonotypes and omits some of them. Of some 22,000 clones in the sample, 70% to 75% were seen once.

This rearrangement joins TRBV7-7 to TRBJ2-7; perhaps D is TRBD1 or TRBD2 (5 bases each). The sequencing here drew on CD4+ T cells from PBMCs cultured with SARS-CoV-2 spike peptides, taken after COVID-19 vaccination. This receptor was identified in a human donor who received a COVID-19 vaccine. CDR3 protein: CASSSGDRYEQYF. The CDR3 DNA is TGTGCCAGCAGCTCTGGGGACCGCTACGAGCAGTACTTC.